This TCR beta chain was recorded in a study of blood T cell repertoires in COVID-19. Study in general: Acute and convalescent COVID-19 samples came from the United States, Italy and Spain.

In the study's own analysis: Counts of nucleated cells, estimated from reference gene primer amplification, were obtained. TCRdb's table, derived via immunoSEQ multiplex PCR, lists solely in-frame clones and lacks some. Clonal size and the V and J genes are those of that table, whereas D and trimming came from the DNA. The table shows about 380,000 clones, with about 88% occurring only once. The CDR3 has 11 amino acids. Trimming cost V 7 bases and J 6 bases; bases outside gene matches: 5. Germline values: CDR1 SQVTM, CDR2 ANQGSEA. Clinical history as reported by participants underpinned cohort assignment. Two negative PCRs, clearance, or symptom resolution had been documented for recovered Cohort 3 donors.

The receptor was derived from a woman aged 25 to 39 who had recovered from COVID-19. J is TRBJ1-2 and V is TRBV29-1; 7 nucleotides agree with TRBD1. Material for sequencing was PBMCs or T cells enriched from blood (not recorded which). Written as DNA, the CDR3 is TGCAGCGATACAGGGGAGGATGGCTACACCTTC. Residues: CSDTGEDGYTF.